This T cell receptor beta chain comes out of a study of T cell repertoires in cytomegalovirus infection. Whole-study context: TCR beta signatures that were public indicated CMV infection and matching HLA type.

Trimming at V came to 8 bases and at J to 4 bases, leaving 13 bases not matched to a gene. The CDR3 runs to 15 residues. Germline values: CDR1 SGHTA, CDR2 FQGNSA. Study-level findings and limits: HLA-C-restricted TCR beta clonotypes specific for CMV led the ex vivo response. Cumulative public TCR beta family frequency identified CMV carriers with the relevant HLA.

A single record per CDR3 protein comes from TCRdb applying MiXCR to the reads. The sample has about 740,000 distinct CDR3 sequences, 35% seen once. This clonotype was observed at least ten times. The antigen is not known. This receptor was identified in a human donor in good health (CMV status not recorded). Some clones in this sample may be carry-over from other donors' samples. The chain couples TRBV7-2 to TRBJ1-2, with 7 bases that match TRBD1. Sequencing was done on a sample of PBMCs. DNA for the CDR3: TGTGCCAGCCTTTTTATAGGTACAGGGGCCTATGGCTACACCTTC. Translation gives CASLFIGTGAYGYTF.